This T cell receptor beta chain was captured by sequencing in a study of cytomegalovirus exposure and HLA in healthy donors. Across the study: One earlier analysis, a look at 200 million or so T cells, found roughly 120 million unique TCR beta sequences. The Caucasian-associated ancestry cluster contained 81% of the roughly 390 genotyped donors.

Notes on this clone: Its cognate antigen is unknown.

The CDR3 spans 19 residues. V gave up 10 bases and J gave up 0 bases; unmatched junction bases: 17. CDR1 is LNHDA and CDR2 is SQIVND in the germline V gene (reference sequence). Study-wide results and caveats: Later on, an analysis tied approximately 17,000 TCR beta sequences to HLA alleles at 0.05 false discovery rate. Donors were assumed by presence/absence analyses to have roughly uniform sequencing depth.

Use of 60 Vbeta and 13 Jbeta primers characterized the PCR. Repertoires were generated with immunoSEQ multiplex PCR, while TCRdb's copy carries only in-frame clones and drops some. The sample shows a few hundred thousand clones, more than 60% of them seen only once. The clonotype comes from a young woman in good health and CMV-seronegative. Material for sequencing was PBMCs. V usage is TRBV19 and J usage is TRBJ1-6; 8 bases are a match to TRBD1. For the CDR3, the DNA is TGTGCCACCAGCCGGGACAGGAGCTCCATGAGCTCCTATAATTCACCCCTCCACTTT. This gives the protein CATSRDRSSMSSYNSPLHF. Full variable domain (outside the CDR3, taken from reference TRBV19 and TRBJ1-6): DGGITQSPKYLFRKEGQNVTLSCEQNLNHDAMYWYRQDPGQGLRLIYYSQIVNDFQKGDIAEGYSVSREKKESFPLTVTSAQKNPTAFYLCATSRDRSSMSSYNSPLHFGNGTRLTVT.